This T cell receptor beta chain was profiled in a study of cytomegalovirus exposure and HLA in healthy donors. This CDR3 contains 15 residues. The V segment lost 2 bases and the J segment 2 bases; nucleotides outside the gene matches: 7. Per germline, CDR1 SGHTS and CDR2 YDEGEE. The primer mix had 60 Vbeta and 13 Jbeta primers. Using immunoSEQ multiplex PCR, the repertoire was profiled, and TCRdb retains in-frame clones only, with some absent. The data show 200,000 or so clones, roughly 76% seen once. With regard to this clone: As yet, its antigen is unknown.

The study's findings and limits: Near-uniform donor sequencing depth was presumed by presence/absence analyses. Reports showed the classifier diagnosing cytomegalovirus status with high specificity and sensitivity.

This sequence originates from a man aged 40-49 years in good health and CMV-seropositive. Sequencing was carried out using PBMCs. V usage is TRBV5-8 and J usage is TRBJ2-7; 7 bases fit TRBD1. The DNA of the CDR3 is TGTGCCAGCAGCTTCCGTCGGACAGGCCCCTACGAGCAGTACTTC. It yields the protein CASSFRRTGPYEQYF.